Following are 30 T cell receptor beta chains from one sample sequenced in a study of blood T cell repertoires in COVID-19. This table comes from immunoSEQ multiplex PCR, and its TCRdb copy is limited to in-frame clones, with some not included. The table has approximately 140,000 clones, roughly 83% seen once. Input material: PBMCs or T cells enriched from blood (not recorded which). The receptors were gathered from a man aged 40-49 years with acute COVID-19.

The V and J genes are TRBV19 and TRBJ2-1, with D hard to call. V was pared by 3 bases and J by 2 bases, with 8 bases between. The CDR3 has 14 amino acids. From germline, CDR1 is LNHDA and CDR2 SQIVND (reference sequence). The chain's CDR3 is CASSIAGAYNEQFF. CDR3 nucleotides: TGTGCCAGTAGTATCGCCGGAGCCTACAATGAGCAGTTCTTC.

V is TRBV3-1 (or the pseudogene TRBV3-2) and J is TRBJ2-7, with D possibly TRBD1 on 6 matching bases. This CDR3 is 13 amino acids long. Trimming took off 2 bases at V and 8 bases at J, with 13 bases between the two ends. CDR1 and CDR2 from the germline V gene are LGHDT and YNNKEL (reference sequence). The CDR3 loop reads CASSQPPGDKQYF. The DNA for the CDR3 is TGTGCCAGCAGCCAACCTCCCGGGGACAAGCAGTACTTC.

The gene calls are TRBV27 and TRBJ2-1, with 9 bases lining up with TRBD1. The junction had 7 bases not matched to a gene; V was cut back by 5 bases and J by 5 bases. The length of the CDR3 is 15 residues. Germline values: CDR1 MNHEY, CDR2 SMNVEV (reference sequence). For the CDR3, the DNA is TGTGCCAGCAGTCCGGGACAGGGTATAAACAATGAGCAGTTCTTC. Translated: CASSPGQGINNEQFF.

V is TRBV5-6 and J is TRBJ2-5, with 10 bases that match TRBD2. The length of the CDR3 is 15 residues. After removal of 2 bases from V and 1 base from J, the junction contained 2 bases not matched to a gene. The germline V gene has CDR1 SGHDT and CDR2 YYEEEE. The CDR3 region is CASSLLAGSQETQYF. CDR3 DNA: TGTGCCAGCAGCTTACTAGCGGGATCCCAAGAGACCCAGTACTTC.

V and J are TRBV7-9 and TRBJ2-2; 7 nucleotides line up with TRBD2. CDR1 SEHNR and CDR2 FQNEAQ come from the germline V gene (reference sequence). CDR3 size: 18 residues. J lost 1 base, V lost 6 bases, and 14 bases had no gene match. The CDR3 reads CASRNIGGDSGNTGELFF. For the CDR3, the DNA is TGTGCCAGCAGAAACATTGGGGGGGACTCGGGGAACACCGGGGAGCTGTTTTTT.

The chain carries TRBV9 and TRBJ2-3, with 8 bases lining up with TRBD2. CDR3 length: 14 amino acids. CDR1 is SGDLS and CDR2 is YYNGEE in the germline V gene. V was clipped by 4 bases and J by 5 bases; unmatched bases: 6. The chain's CDR3 is CASSIRGGGDTQYF. CDR3 sequence (DNA): TGTGCCAGCAGCATCCGGGGGGGCGGAGATACGCAGTATTTT.

This clone was counted a few times. This sequence joins TRBV5-1 and TRBJ2-1; TRBD2 matches 9 bases. This CDR3 is built from 15 residues. The germline V gene has CDR1 SGHRS and CDR2 YFSETQ. The junction had 6 bases not matched to a gene; V was cut back by 0 bases and J by 8 bases. The CDR3 spells CASSLDLAGRDEQFF. The CDR3 region has the DNA TGCGCCAGCAGCTTGGATCTAGCGGGGAGGGATGAGCAGTTCTTC.

V and J are TRBV19 and TRBJ2-2; possible D gene TRBD1, 5 bases. The CDR3 has 16 residues. CDR1 is LNHDA and CDR2 is SQIVND in the germline V gene (reference sequence). V lost 2 bases, J lost 0 bases, and 10 bases lay in between. The CDR3 spells CASSINRFANTGELFF. CDR3 bases: TGTGCCAGTAGTATAAACAGGTTCGCGAACACCGGGGAGCTGTTTTTT. Combining the CDR3 with reference TRBV19 and TRBJ2-2 gives the whole variable domain DGGITQSPKYLFRKEGQNVTLSCEQNLNHDAMYWYRQDPGQGLRLIYYSQIVNDFQKGDIAEGYSVSREKKESFPLTVTSAQKNPTAFYLCASSINRFANTGELFFGEGSRLTVL.

CDR3 residues: CASSQAVTNYGYTF. Written as DNA, the CDR3 is TGTGCCAGCAGCCAAGCCGTAACTAACTATGGCTACACCTTC. V gene TRBV4-2 combines with J gene TRBJ1-2; no definite D call. V dropped 1 base and J dropped 0 bases, with 6 bases sitting between them. CDR1 and CDR2 (germline): LGHNA, YNFKEQ. The CDR3 has 14 amino acids.

The chain combines TRBV5-4 with TRBJ2-2; 9 bases are a match to TRBD2. The V segment lost 0 bases and the J segment 0 bases; nucleotides outside the gene matches: 6. The V gene's germline CDR1 is SGHNT and CDR2 YYREEE (reference sequence). This CDR3 is 18 amino acids long. CDR3 nucleotides: TGTGCCAGCAGCTTGGTGGGCGGGAGGGTTGCGAACACCGGGGAGCTGTTTTTT. Its protein is CASSLVGGRVANTGELFF.

The rearrangement joins TRBV15 to TRBJ2-5; D ambiguous. Deletions cut 8 bases from V and 4 bases from J, with 8 bases between. Germline V lookup: CDR1 LNHNV, CDR2 YYDKDF (reference sequence). CDR3 size: 11 residues. CDR3 DNA: TGTGCCACCGGGCCGCGAGAGACCCAGTACTTC. Translating it yields CATGPRETQYF.

This chain uses TRBV19 with TRBJ2-6, with a weak D call TRBD1 (6 bases). Germline-derived CDR1 and CDR2 are LNHDA and SQIVND (reference sequence). This CDR3 has 17 residues. Trimming removed 5 bases at V and 0 bases at J, with 14 bases between. CDR3 in DNA: TGTGCCAGTAGTGGACAGATATCTCACTCTGGGGCCAACGTCCTGACTTTC. This encodes CASSGQISHSGANVLTF.

Only one count was recorded for this clone. The rearrangement links TRBV5-4 to TRBJ2-5; D possibly corresponds to TRBD2 (6 bases). V was cut by 5 bases and J by 2 bases, with 10 bases left in between. The CDR3 length is 13 residues. CDR1 is SGHNT, CDR2 YYREEE, per germline (reference sequence). CDR3 sequence: CASRFSGQETQYF. The DNA for the CDR3 is TGTGCCAGCAGATTTAGCGGACAAGAGACCCAGTACTTC.

The rearrangement joins TRBV7-8 to TRBJ2-2; TRBD1 is a possible D gene (6 bases). The CDR3 totals 17 residues. The V gene's germline CDR1 is SGHVS and CDR2 FQNEAQ. V lost 3 bases to trimming and J lost 2 bases, with 16 bases between them. The CDR3 DNA is TGTGCCAGCAGCTTCCTATCCGGGACACCTAACACCGGGGAGCTGTTTTTT. It codes for CASSFLSGTPNTGELFF.

The gene calls are TRBV27 and TRBJ1-5, with 10 nucleotides matching TRBD1. CDR3 length equals 14 residues. Looked up from germline, CDR1 is MNHEY and CDR2 is SMNVEV (reference sequence). V shed 5 bases, J shed 6 bases, and the junction held 4 bases outside the gene matches. CDR3 residues: CASSQTGGGQPQHF. CDR3 coding DNA: TGTGCCAGCAGTCAGACAGGGGGCGGTCAGCCCCAGCATTTT.

The rearrangement links TRBV5-1 to TRBJ1-3; D possibly corresponds to TRBD1 (6 bases). Germline V lookup: CDR1 SGHRS, CDR2 YFSETQ. V was clipped by 3 bases and J by 3 bases, with 16 bases between them. The CDR3 length is 16 residues. The CDR3 is CASSSSQGSIGNTIYF. For the CDR3, the DNA is TGCGCCAGCAGCTCTTCCCAGGGGTCTATTGGAAACACCATATATTTT.

The V call is TRBV11-2, the J call TRBJ2-1, with D perhaps matching TRBD1 (8 bases). The CDR3 is 14 residues long. Germline CDR1 SGHAT, CDR2 FQNNGV. The V and J ends lost 2 bases and 7 bases respectively, with 12 bases between them. DNA for the CDR3: TGTGCCAGCAGCTTAAACAGGGGGGGGAATGAGCAGTTCTTC. As protein: CASSLNRGGNEQFF.

This clone was detected once. The chain has TRBV27 and TRBJ1-6, with D unclear. In germline, CDR1 is MNHEY, CDR2 SMNVEV (reference sequence). V shed 0 bases and J shed 0 bases, with 9 bases lying between them. The CDR3 runs 17 residues. In DNA, the CDR3 is TGTGCCAGCAGTTTATCGAAACAGAGCTCCTATAATTCACCCCTCCACTTT. It encodes CASSLSKQSSYNSPLHF.

The V and J genes are TRBV3-1 (or the pseudogene TRBV3-2) and TRBJ2-3; 8 nucleotides align to TRBD1. Germline loops: CDR1 LGHDT, CDR2 YNNKEL (reference sequence). CDR3 length equals 15 residues. V lost 0 bases, J lost 9 bases, and 8 bases stayed unmatched. The CDR3 DNA is TGTGCCAGCAGCCAAGATGATACAGGGGGGTTCACGCAGTATTTT. Amino acids: CASSQDDTGGFTQYF.

This chain joins TRBV14 and TRBJ2-1, with D uncertain. V lost 2 bases, J lost 6 bases, and 11 bases lay in between. CDR1 is SGHDN, CDR2 FVKESK, per germline. There are 14 residues in the CDR3. The CDR3 spells CASSQYGTGNEQFF. The CDR3, as DNA: TGTGCCAGCAGCCAATACGGAACGGGCAATGAGCAGTTCTTC. Full variable domain (missing parts from reference TRBV14 and TRBJ2-1): EAGVTQFPSHSVIEKGQTVTLRCDPISGHDNLYWYRRVMGKEIKFLLHFVKESKQDESGMPNNRFLAERTGGTYSTLKVQPAELEDSGVYFCASSQYGTGNEQFFGPGTRLTVL.

The chain joins TRBV11-2 to TRBJ2-5; the match to TRBD2 covers 8 bases. This CDR3 is built from 15 residues. Per germline, CDR1 SGHAT and CDR2 FQNNGV. Unmatched junction bases numbered 8, after V lost 5 bases and J lost 3 bases. In nucleotides, the CDR3 is TGTGCCAGCAGCCAAGGACTAGCACGGGAAGAGACCCAGTACTTC. Its translation: CASSQGLAREETQYF.

This chain links TRBV7-2 with TRBJ2-3, with 7 nucleotides matching TRBD1. The V and J ends lost 5 bases and 1 base, in that order; junction bases with no gene match: 6. Germline loops: CDR1 SGHTA, CDR2 FQGNSA. This CDR3 is 15 amino acids long. The CDR3 sequence is CASSLRDRGTDTQYF. The CDR3 DNA reads as TGTGCCAGCAGCCTCCGGGACAGAGGCACAGATACGCAGTATTTT.

The gene calls are TRBV13 and TRBJ1-2; TRBD1 might be the D (5 bases). This CDR3 is built from 12 residues. The germline gives CDR1 PRHDT, CDR2 FYEKMQ (reference sequence). Trimming removed 6 bases at V and 6 bases at J, with 11 bases between. In DNA form, the CDR3 reads TGTGCCAGCAGTAACAGGAGGGATGGCTACACCTTC. This encodes CASSNRRDGYTF.

The J gene is TRBJ2-7, the V gene TRBV5-5, with TRBD1 matching over 8 bases. Trimming at V came to 0 bases and at J to 4 bases, leaving 9 bases not matched to a gene. Per germline, CDR1 SGHKS and CDR2 YYEKEE (reference sequence). The CDR3 has 16 amino acids. CDR3: CASSLEVGTGGYEQYF. The CDR3 coding sequence is TGTGCCAGCAGCTTGGAGGTAGGGACAGGTGGATACGAGCAGTACTTC. The whole variable domain, filled in from reference TRBV5-5 and TRBJ2-7, reads DAGVTQSPTHLIKTRGQQVTLRCSPISGHKSVSWYQQVLGQGPQFIFQYYEKEERGRGNFPDRFSARQFPNYSSELNVNALLLGDSALYLCASSLEVGTGGYEQYFGPGTRLTVT.

The chain employs TRBV5-1 and TRBJ1-3; D unresolved. The CDR3 is 15 residues long. Trimming took off 4 bases at V and 1 base at J, with 12 bases between the two ends. Germline-derived CDR1 and CDR2 are SGHRS and YFSETQ. Here the CDR3 DNA reads TGCGCCAGCAGCCTGGGTGCCGGTTCTGGAAACACCATATATTTT. Translation gives CASSLGAGSGNTIYF.

The chain carries TRBV14 and TRBJ2-1, with D uncertain. The CDR3 loop spans 15 amino acids. Trimming took off 5 bases at V and 3 bases at J, with 14 bases between the two ends. Germline V gives CDR1 SGHDN, CDR2 FVKESK. CDR3: CASSTYPRSYNEQFF. CDR3 bases: TGTGCCAGCAGCACATACCCGCGGAGCTACAATGAGCAGTTCTTC.

This chain joins TRBV18 and TRBJ1-5; 9 nucleotides line up with TRBD1. Germline trimming cut 3 bases from V and 5 bases from J; bases unmatched to any gene: 5. Germline V gene data show CDR1 as KGHSH and CDR2 as LQKENI. This CDR3 has 15 residues. The CDR3 sequence is CASSPGQGGDQPQHF. As DNA, the CDR3 is TGTGCCAGCTCACCGGGACAGGGAGGGGATCAGCCCCAGCATTTT.

The chain has TRBV27 and TRBJ1-2, with 7 bases identical to TRBD1. Germline CDR1 reads MNHEY; CDR2 reads SMNVEV (reference sequence). The CDR3 sequence is 14 residues long. The V gene end was trimmed by 6 bases and the J gene end by 0 bases; junction bases not matched to a gene: 4. CDR3 loop: CASRRDSPNYGYTF. The CDR3 DNA follows: TGTGCCAGCAGGAGGGACAGTCCTAACTATGGCTACACCTTC.

V gene TRBV19 combines with J gene TRBJ1-5; D remains ambiguous. Germline CDR1 and CDR2: LNHDA and SQIVND (reference sequence). This CDR3 is built from 13 residues. Trimming cost V 3 bases and J 5 bases, with 8 bases left between them. The CDR3 sequence is CASSIEQDQPQHF. The CDR3 DNA reads as TGTGCCAGTAGTATCGAGCAGGATCAGCCCCAGCATTTT.

This chain connects TRBV11-2 to TRBJ2-3; 12 bases are shared with TRBD1. The CDR3 is made up of 16 amino acids. J was trimmed by 1 base and V by 7 bases; bases with no gene match: 6. The germline CDR1 and CDR2 sequences are SGHAT and FQNNGV. The CDR3 loop is CASTIGTGGGTDTQYF. The CDR3 nucleotides are TGTGCCAGCACCATCGGGACAGGGGGCGGCACAGATACGCAGTATTTT. Supplemented by reference TRBV11-2 and TRBJ2-3, the full variable domain reads EAGVAQSPRYKIIEKRQSVAFWCNPISGHATLYWYQQILGQGPKLLIQFQNNGVVDDSQLPKDRFSAERLKGVDSTLKIQPAKLEDSAVYLCASTIGTGGGTDTQYFGPGTRLTVL.